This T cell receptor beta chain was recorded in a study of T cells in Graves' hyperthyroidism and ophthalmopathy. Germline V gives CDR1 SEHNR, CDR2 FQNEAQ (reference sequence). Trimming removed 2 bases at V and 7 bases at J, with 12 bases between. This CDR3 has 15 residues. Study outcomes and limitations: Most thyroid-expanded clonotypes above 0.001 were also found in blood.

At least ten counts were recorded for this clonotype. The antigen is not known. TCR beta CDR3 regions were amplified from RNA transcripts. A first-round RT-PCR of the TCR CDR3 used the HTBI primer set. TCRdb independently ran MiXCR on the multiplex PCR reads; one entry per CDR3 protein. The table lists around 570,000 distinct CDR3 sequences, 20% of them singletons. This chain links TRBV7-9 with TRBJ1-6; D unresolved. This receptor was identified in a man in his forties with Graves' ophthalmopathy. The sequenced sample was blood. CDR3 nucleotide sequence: TGTGCCAGCAGCTTAACTGGTGTAGGGAATTCACCCCTCCACTTT. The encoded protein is CASSLTGVGNSPLHF.